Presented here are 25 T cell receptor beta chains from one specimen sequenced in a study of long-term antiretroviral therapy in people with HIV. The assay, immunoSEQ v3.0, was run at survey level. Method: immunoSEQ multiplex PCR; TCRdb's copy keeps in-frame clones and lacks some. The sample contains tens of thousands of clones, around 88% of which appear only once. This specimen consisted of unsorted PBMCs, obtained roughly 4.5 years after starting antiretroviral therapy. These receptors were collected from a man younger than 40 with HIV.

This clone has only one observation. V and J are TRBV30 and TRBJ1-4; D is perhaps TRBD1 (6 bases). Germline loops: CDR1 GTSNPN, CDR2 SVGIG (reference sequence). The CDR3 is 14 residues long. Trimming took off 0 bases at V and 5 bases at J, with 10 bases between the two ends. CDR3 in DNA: TGTGCCTGGAGTGTAGGGGGAAAAAATGAAAAACTGTTTTTT. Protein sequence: CAWSVGGKNEKLFF.

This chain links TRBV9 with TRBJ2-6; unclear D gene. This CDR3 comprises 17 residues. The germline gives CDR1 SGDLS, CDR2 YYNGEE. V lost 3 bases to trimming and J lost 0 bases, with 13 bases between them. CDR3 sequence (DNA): TGTGCCAGCAGCGCAAGACCAACAGACTCTGGGGCCAACGTCCTGACTTTC. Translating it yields CASSARPTDSGANVLTF.

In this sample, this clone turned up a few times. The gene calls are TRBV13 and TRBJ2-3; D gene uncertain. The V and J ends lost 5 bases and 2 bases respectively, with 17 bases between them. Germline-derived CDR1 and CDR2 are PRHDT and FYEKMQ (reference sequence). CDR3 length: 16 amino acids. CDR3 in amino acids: CASSTPDAVDTDTQYF. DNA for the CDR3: TGTGCCAGCAGCACCCCAGACGCGGTAGACACAGATACGCAGTATTTT.

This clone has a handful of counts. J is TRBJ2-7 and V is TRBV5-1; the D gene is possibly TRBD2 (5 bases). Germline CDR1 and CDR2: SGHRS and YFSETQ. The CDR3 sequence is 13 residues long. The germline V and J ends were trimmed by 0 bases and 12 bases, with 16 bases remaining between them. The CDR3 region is CASSLAVAGPGYF. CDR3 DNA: TGCGCCAGCAGCTTGGCCGTGGCGGGTCCTGGGTACTTC.

DNA of the CDR3: TGTGCTAGTGAGCATACAGAAGCTTTCTTT. Translated: CASEHTEAFF. The chain recombines TRBV12-5 with TRBJ1-1, with unresolved D. The germline V and J ends were trimmed by 7 bases and 8 bases, with 8 bases remaining between them. The CDR3 contains 10 residues. The germline gives CDR1 LGHNT, CDR2 FRNRAP.

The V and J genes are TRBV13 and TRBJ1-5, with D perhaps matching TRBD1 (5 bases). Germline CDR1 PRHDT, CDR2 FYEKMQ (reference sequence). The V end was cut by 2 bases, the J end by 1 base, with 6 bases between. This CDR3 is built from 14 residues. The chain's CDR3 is CASSLWGSNQPQHF. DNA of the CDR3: TGTGCCAGCAGCTTATGGGGGAGCAATCAGCCCCAGCATTTT.

CDR3 sequence: CASTGLQTNEKLFF. The DNA of the CDR3 is TGTGCCAGCACAGGGCTCCAAACTAATGAAAAACTGTTTTTT. V is TRBV2 and J is TRBJ1-4, with a tentative D call TRBD1 (5 bases). The CDR3 runs 14 residues. Germline values: CDR1 SNHLY, CDR2 FYNNEI. The V and J ends lost 7 bases and 1 base respectively, with 10 bases between them. Combining the CDR3 with reference TRBV2 and TRBJ1-4 gives the whole variable domain EPEVTQTPSHQVTQMGQEVILRCVPISNHLYFYWYRQILGQKVEFLVSFYNNEISEKSEIFDDQFSVERPDGSNFTLKIRSTKLEDSAMYFCASTGLQTNEKLFFGSGTQLSVL.

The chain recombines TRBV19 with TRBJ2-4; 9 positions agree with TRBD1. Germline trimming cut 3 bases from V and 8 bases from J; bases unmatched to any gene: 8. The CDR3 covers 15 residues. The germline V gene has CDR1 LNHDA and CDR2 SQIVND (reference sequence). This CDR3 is CASSIAGTGPDIQYF. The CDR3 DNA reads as TGTGCCAGTAGTATCGCAGGGACAGGGCCTGACATTCAGTACTTC.

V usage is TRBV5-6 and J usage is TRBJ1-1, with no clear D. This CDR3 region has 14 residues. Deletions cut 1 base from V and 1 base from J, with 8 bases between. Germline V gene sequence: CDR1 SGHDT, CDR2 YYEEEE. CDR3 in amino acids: CASSLWQENTEAFF. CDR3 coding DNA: TGTGCCAGCAGCTTGTGGCAGGAGAACACTGAAGCTTTCTTT.

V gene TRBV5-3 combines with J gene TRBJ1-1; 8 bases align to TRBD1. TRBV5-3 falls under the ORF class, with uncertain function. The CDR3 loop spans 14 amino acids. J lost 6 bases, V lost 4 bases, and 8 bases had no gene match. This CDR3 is CARSGTGWLAEAFF. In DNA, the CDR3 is TGTGCCAGAAGCGGGACAGGTTGGTTGGCTGAAGCTTTCTTT.

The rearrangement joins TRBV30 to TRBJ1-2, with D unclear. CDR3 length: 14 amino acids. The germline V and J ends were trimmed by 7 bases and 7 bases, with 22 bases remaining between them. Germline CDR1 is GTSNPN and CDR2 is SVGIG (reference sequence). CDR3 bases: TGTGCCTCCCTTAGCGGTTCCGCGGTTCGTGGCTACACCTTC. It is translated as CASLSGSAVRGYTF.

In nucleotides, the CDR3 is TGTGCCAGCAGCCCCGGGGGCAATCAGCCCCAGCATTTT. It translates to CASSPGGNQPQHF. This chain links TRBV5-6 with TRBJ1-5; D not resolved. The CDR3 length is 13 residues. Per germline, CDR1 SGHDT and CDR2 YYEEEE. V was pared by 4 bases and J by 2 bases, with 7 bases between. Full variable domain (rest looked up from reference TRBV5-6 and TRBJ1-5): DAGVTQSPTHLIKTRGQQVTLRCSPKSGHDTVSWYQQALGQGPQFIFQYYEEEERQRGNFPDRFSGHQFPNYSSELNVNALLLGDSALYLCASSPGGNQPQHFGDGTRLSIL.

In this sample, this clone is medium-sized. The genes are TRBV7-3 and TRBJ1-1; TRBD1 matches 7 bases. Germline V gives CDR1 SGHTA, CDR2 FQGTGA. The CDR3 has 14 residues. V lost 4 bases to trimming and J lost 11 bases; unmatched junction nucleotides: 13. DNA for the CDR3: TGTGCCAGCAGCTCCGCGAACAGGGGTCTTGGGGCTTTCTTT. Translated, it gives CASSSANRGLGAFF.

The CDR3 nucleotides read TGTGCCAGCAGTTTCGAGGGGCTCTATGGCTACACCTTC. Its translation is CASSFEGLYGYTF. This sequence joins TRBV6-5 and TRBJ1-2, with D perhaps matching TRBD1 (5 bases). V lost 4 bases to trimming and J lost 4 bases, with 10 bases between them. Germline CDR1 and CDR2: MNHEY and SVGAGI. There are 13 residues in the CDR3.

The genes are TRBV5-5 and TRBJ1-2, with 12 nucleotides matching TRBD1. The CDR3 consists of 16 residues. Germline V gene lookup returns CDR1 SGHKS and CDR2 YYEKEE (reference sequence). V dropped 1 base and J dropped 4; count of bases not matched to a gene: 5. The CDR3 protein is CASSLWGQGAFYGYTF. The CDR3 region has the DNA TGTGCCAGCAGCTTGTGGGGACAGGGGGCCTTCTATGGCTACACCTTC.

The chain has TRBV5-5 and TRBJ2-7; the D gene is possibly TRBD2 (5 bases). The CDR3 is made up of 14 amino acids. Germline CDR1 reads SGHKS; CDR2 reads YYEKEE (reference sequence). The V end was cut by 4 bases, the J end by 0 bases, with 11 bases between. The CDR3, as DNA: TGTGCCAGCAGCCCGGAGGTCCGCTCCTACGAGCAGTACTTC. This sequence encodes CASSPEVRSYEQYF.

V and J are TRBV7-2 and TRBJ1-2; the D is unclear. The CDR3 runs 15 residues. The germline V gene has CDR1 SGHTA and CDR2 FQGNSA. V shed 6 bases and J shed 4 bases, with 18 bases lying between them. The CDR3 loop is CASSLDLKVRYGYTF. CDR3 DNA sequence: TGTGCCAGCAGTTTGGACCTCAAGGTTCGCTATGGCTACACCTTC.

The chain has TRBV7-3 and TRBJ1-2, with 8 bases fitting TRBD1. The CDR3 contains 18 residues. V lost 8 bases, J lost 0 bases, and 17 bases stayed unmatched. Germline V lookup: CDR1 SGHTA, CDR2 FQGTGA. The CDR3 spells CASDSRAGGLQANYGYTF. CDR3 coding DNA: TGTGCCAGCGACTCTCGGGCAGGGGGCCTGCAAGCTAACTATGGCTACACCTTC.

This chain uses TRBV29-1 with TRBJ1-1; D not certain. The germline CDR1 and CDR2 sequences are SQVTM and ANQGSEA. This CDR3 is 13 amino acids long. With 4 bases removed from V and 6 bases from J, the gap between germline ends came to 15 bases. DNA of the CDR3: TGCAGCGTTGGTGGGGTCCTAGTCGCTGAAGCTTTCTTT. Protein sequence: CSVGGVLVAEAFF.

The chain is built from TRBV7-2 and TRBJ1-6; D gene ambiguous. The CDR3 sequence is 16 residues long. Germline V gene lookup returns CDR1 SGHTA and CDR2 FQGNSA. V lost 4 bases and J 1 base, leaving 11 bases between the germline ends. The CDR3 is CASSSMWKSYNSPLHF. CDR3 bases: TGTGCCAGCAGCTCGATGTGGAAGTCCTATAATTCACCCCTCCACTTT.

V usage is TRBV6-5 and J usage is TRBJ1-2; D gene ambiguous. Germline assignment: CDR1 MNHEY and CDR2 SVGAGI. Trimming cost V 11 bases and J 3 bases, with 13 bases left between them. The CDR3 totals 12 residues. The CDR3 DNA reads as TGTGCCGTAGGCTGGACGGACTATGGCTACACCTTC. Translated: CAVGWTDYGYTF.

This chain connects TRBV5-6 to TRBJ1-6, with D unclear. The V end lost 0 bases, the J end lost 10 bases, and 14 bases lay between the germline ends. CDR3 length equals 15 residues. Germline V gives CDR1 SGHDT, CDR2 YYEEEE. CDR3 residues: CASSLGLGIGSPLHF. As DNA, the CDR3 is TGTGCCAGCAGCTTGGGGCTGGGGATTGGATCACCCCTCCACTTT.

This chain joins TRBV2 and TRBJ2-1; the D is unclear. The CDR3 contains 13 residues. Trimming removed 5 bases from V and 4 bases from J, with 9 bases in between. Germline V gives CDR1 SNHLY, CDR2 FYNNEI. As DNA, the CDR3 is TGTGCCAGCAGTTTAGCCGTATACAATGAGCAGTTCTTC. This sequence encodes CASSLAVYNEQFF.

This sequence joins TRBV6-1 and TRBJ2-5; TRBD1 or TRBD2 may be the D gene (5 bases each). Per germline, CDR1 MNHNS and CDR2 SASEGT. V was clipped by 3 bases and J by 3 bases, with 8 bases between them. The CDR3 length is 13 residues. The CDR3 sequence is CASSEGVEETQYF. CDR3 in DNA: TGTGCCAGCAGTGAGGGGGTGGAAGAGACCCAGTACTTC.

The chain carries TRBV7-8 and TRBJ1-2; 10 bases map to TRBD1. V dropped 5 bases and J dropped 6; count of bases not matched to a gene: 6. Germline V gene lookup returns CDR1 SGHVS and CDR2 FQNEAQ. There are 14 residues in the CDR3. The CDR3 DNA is TGTGCCAGCAGCCCACGGGACAGGGGACATGGCTACACCTTC. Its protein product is CASSPRDRGHGYTF.